Listed here are 32 T cell receptor beta chains from one sample, sequenced in a study of blood T cell repertoires in COVID-19. Only in-frame clones appear in the TCRdb table, and some are missing; sequencing was by immunoSEQ multiplex PCR. The repertoire holds approximately 500,000 clones, with 88% as singletons. The specimen sequenced was PBMCs or T cells enriched from blood (not recorded which). Source of these receptors: a woman between 40 and 55 years old who had recovered from COVID-19.

This sequence joins TRBV3-1 (or the pseudogene TRBV3-2) and TRBJ2-1; D unresolved. The CDR3 is 12 amino acids. The germline CDR1 and CDR2 sequences are LGHDT and YNNKEL (reference sequence). The V end lost 1 base, the J end lost 12 bases, and 10 bases lay between the germline ends. For the CDR3, the DNA is TGTGCCAGCAGCCAAGGGCCCATTGGGCAGTTCTTC. Amino acids: CASSQGPIGQFF.

This chain links TRBV10-3 with TRBJ1-2, with D maybe TRBD1 (6 bases). Germline V gives CDR1 ENHRY, CDR2 SYGVKD. The V gene lost 3 bases and the J gene lost 8 bases, with 13 bases spanning the gap. This CDR3 is built from 13 residues. For the CDR3, the DNA is TGTGCCATCAGTGACAGGTCAGGGGAAGGCTACACCTTC. It specifies CAISDRSGEGYTF.

J is TRBJ1-6 and V is TRBV6-5; D remains ambiguous. V shed 0 bases and J shed 6 bases, with 9 bases lying between them. CDR3 size: 15 residues. CDR1 is MNHEY, CDR2 SVGAGI, per germline. The CDR3 DNA reads as TGTGCCAGCAGTTACTCGCGACAAACTAATTCACCCCTCCACTTT. Protein: CASSYSRQTNSPLHF.

The chain has TRBV19 and TRBJ1-2; 9 bases line up with TRBD1. This CDR3 region has 14 residues. After removal of 10 bases from V and 1 base from J, the junction contained 7 bases not matched to a gene. Germline CDR1 and CDR2: LNHDA and SQIVND (reference sequence). Written as DNA, the CDR3 is TGTGCCACCAGAGAGGGACAGGGTAACTATGGCTACACCTTC. This codes for CATREGQGNYGYTF.

In its sample, this clone was seen a few times. The V and J genes are TRBV18 and TRBJ1-1, with unresolved D. The CDR3 runs to 15 residues. V lost 1 base to trimming and J lost 1 base, with 10 bases between them. Germline lookup yields CDR1 KGHSH and CDR2 LQKENI. CDR3 protein: CASSPRSFGNTEAFF. The CDR3 DNA sequence: TGTGCCAGCTCACCACGTTCCTTCGGGAACACTGAAGCTTTCTTT.

V is TRBV10-3 and J is TRBJ2-5; possible D gene TRBD2, 6 bases. This CDR3 has 10 residues. CDR1 ENHRY and CDR2 SYGVKD come from the germline V gene. Trimming removed 8 bases from V and 5 bases from J, with 6 bases in between. The CDR3: CAIGGETQYF. The CDR3, as DNA: TGTGCCATCGGAGGGGAGACCCAGTACTTC.

This chain connects TRBV11-3 to TRBJ2-1; D uncertain. From germline, CDR1 is SGHNT and CDR2 YENEEA. CDR3 length: 12 amino acids. Trimming took off 0 bases at V and 8 bases at J, with 5 bases between the two ends. This CDR3 reads CASSLDTDEQFF. CDR3 sequence (DNA): TGTGCCAGCAGCTTAGATACGGATGAGCAGTTCTTC.

The V and J genes are TRBV19 and TRBJ1-3; tentatively, D is TRBD1 (6 bases). This CDR3 is built from 14 residues. Between the trimmed V and J ends, which lost 7 bases and 4 bases, there was a span of 14 bases. Looked up from germline, CDR1 is LNHDA and CDR2 is SQIVND (reference sequence). Here the CDR3 reads CASIPTGLGNTIYF. DNA for the CDR3: TGTGCCAGTATACCGACAGGACTCGGAAACACCATATATTTT.

The sample holds a few counts of this clone. V and J are TRBV24-1 and TRBJ1-4, with unresolved D. Trimming took 4 bases from V and 8 from J, leaving 16 bases between them. The CDR3 is 15 amino acids. Looked up from germline, CDR1 is KGHDR and CDR2 is SFDVKD. In nucleotides, the CDR3 is TGTGCCACCAGTGACCCAAGGGATGGGGAGGAAAAACTGTTTTTT. This codes for CATSDPRDGEEKLFF.

The chain employs TRBV6-6 and TRBJ1-2, with 8 bases matching TRBD1. With 4 bases clipped from V and 8 bases from J, the junction kept 9 bases outside the gene matches. Germline values: CDR1 MNHNY, CDR2 SVGAGI (reference sequence). This CDR3 comprises 14 residues. This CDR3 is CASSSQGARGGYTF. The CDR3, as DNA: TGTGCCAGCAGTTCCCAGGGGGCCAGGGGAGGCTACACCTTC.

J is TRBJ2-1 and V is TRBV5-1; D is ambiguous. CDR3 length equals 14 residues. Germline V CDR1 and CDR2: SGHRS, YFSETQ. V was pared by 0 bases and J by 8 bases, with 12 bases between. The CDR3 DNA reads as TGCGCCAGCAGCTTGGAAACAGCAGTCGATGAGCAGTTCTTC. As protein: CASSLETAVDEQFF.

This clone was counted once. The chain is built from TRBV9 and TRBJ1-1; D is uncertain. Between the trimmed V and J ends, which lost 4 bases and 0 bases, there was a span of 10 bases. CDR3 size: 14 residues. Germline lookup yields CDR1 SGDLS and CDR2 YYNGEE. For the CDR3, the DNA is TGTGCCAGCAGCCTTGACATTTTGAACACTGAAGCTTTCTTT. This sequence encodes CASSLDILNTEAFF.

In this sample, this clone turned up once. The rearrangement links TRBV21-1 to TRBJ2-1; whether TRBD2, the table's D call, matches the DNA was not checked. TRBV21-1 is a documented pseudogene. This CDR3 comprises 17 residues. The CDR3 nucleotides read TGTGCCAGCAGCAAAGCGCTGAGACTAGCGGCAGTCAATGAGCAGTTCTTC. Amino acid sequence: CASSKALRLAAVNEQFF.

The chain joins TRBV7-8 to TRBJ2-7; the D gene is possibly TRBD1 (5 bases). The V gene lost 3 bases and the J gene lost 5 bases, with 20 bases spanning the gap. The CDR3 runs 16 residues. Germline assignment: CDR1 SGHVS and CDR2 FQNEAQ. The CDR3 is CASSFVPEGVVDEQYF. The CDR3 DNA sequence: TGTGCCAGCAGCTTTGTTCCGGAAGGGGTAGTCGACGAGCAGTACTTC.

The chain is built from TRBV27 and TRBJ2-7; D possibly corresponds to TRBD1 (6 bases). Germline values: CDR1 MNHEY, CDR2 SMNVEV (reference sequence). The CDR3 covers 15 residues. V was pared by 5 bases and J by 1 base, with 15 bases between. The CDR3 nucleotides are TGTGCCAGCAGTGATAAAACAGGGTCGTCCTACGAGCAGTACTTC. It translates to CASSDKTGSSYEQYF.

The table lists this clone with a few counts. The gene calls are TRBV6-1 and TRBJ1-2; D gene uncertain. Germline V gives CDR1 MNHNS, CDR2 SASEGT. This CDR3 region has 15 residues. V was pared by 1 base and J by 2 bases, with 11 bases between. In DNA, the CDR3 is TGTGCCAGCAGTGAAGGAACAGCTATGAACTATGGCTACACCTTC. It specifies CASSEGTAMNYGYTF.

The rearrangement uses TRBV6-2 or TRBV6-3 and TRBJ1-1, with D possibly TRBD1 on 5 matching bases. Per the germline V gene, CDR1 is MNHEY and CDR2 is SVGEGT. V was trimmed by 2 bases and J by 4 bases, leaving 20 bases between them. The CDR3 is 17 amino acids. CDR3 protein: CASSYPRMGGRFTEAFF. The DNA for the CDR3 is TGTGCCAGCAGTTACCCCCGTATGGGGGGTCGATTCACTGAAGCTTTCTTT.

The chain is built from TRBV10-2 and TRBJ2-2; 14 bases are shared with TRBD2. The CDR3 is made up of 18 amino acids. The V and J ends lost 4 bases and 4 bases, in that order; junction bases with no gene match: 8. Germline CDR1 is WSHSY and CDR2 is SAAADI. CDR3 residues: CASSALTSGGAGTGELFF. The CDR3 region has the DNA TGCGCCAGCAGTGCCCTGACTAGCGGGGGGGCGGGCACCGGGGAGCTGTTTTTT.

The V gene is TRBV27, the J gene TRBJ2-7; a possible D gene is TRBD2 (10 bases). Per the germline V gene, CDR1 is MNHEY and CDR2 is SMNVEV (reference sequence). V was trimmed by 2 bases and J by 2 bases, leaving 25 bases between them. This CDR3 region has 19 residues. In DNA, the CDR3 is TGTGCCAGCAGTTTAAGGGGACAGGGCAAAGCGGGAGGGCCCTACGAGCAGTACTTC. It encodes CASSLRGQGKAGGPYEQYF.

This clone was counted only a few times. This sequence joins TRBV6-2 or TRBV6-3 and TRBJ2-7; 14 nucleotides match TRBD2. Germline values: CDR1 MNHEY, CDR2 SVGEGT. CDR3 length: 15 residues. The V segment lost 4 bases and the J segment 7 bases; nucleotides outside the gene matches: 6. CDR3 amino acids: CASSWGLAGVSEQYF. CDR3 nucleotides: TGTGCCAGCAGTTGGGGACTAGCGGGAGTGAGTGAGCAGTACTTC.

The chain is built from TRBV4-2 and TRBJ1-2, with D possibly being TRBD1 (6 bases). V lost 4 bases, J lost 3 bases, and 15 bases lay in between. Per the germline V gene, CDR1 is LGHNA and CDR2 is YNFKEQ. The length of the CDR3 is 15 residues. The CDR3 region is CASSPNLGADYGYTF. The CDR3 bases are TGTGCCAGCAGCCCGAATCTGGGGGCAGACTATGGCTACACCTTC.

The gene calls are TRBV7-2 and TRBJ2-1, with 13 bases matching TRBD2. Germline V lookup: CDR1 SGHTA, CDR2 FQGNSA. Unmatched junction bases numbered 4, after V lost 5 bases and J lost 0 bases. The CDR3 runs 17 residues. Written as DNA, the CDR3 is TGTGCCAGCAGCCGGACTAGCGGGAGCATCTCCTACAATGAGCAGTTCTTC. It specifies CASSRTSGSISYNEQFF. The whole variable domain, filled in from reference TRBV7-2 and TRBJ2-1, reads GAGVSQSPSNKVTEKGKDVELRCDPISGHTALYWYRQSLGQGLEFLIYFQGNSAPDKSGLPSDRFSAERTGGSVSTLTIQRTQQEDSAVYLCASSRTSGSISYNEQFFGPGTRLTVL.

The chain joins TRBV10-2 to TRBJ2-7; possibly TRBD1 for D (5 bases). The V and J ends lost 5 bases and 3 bases respectively, with 20 bases between them. The germline gives CDR1 WSHSY, CDR2 SAAADI. The CDR3 is 16 amino acids. Here the CDR3 DNA reads TGCGCCAGCAGTACACAGGAGAGTGTTTCCTACTACGAGCAGTACTTC. Protein sequence: CASSTQESVSYYEQYF.

The V call is TRBV2, the J call TRBJ2-1, with D unclear. The CDR3 totals 10 residues. CDR1 and CDR2 from the germline V gene are SNHLY and FYNNEI. Trimming pared 2 bases from V and 14 bases from J, leaving 7 bases between. CDR3 sequence reads: CASSEWAKFF. The CDR3 DNA follows: TGTGCCAGCAGTGAATGGGCAAAGTTCTTC.

The V gene is TRBV15, the J gene TRBJ2-6; D may be TRBD1 (6 bases). The germline V and J ends were trimmed by 11 bases and 2 bases, with 22 bases remaining between them. Germline V gene lookup returns CDR1 LNHNV and CDR2 YYDKDF (reference sequence). This CDR3 has 17 residues. CDR3 sequence: CASSPATGGAGANVLTF. The CDR3, as DNA: TGTGCCTCCTCACCCGCGACAGGAGGCGCTGGGGCCAACGTCCTGACTTTC.

A few counts support this clone. The CDR3 DNA is TGTGCCAGCAGCGCGGGGACAGCCCTAATTCACAATGAGCAGTTCTTC. Its protein is CASSAGTALIHNEQFF. The chain is built from TRBV13 and TRBJ2-1, with D perhaps TRBD1 (7 bases). Per the germline V gene, CDR1 is PRHDT and CDR2 is FYEKMQ (reference sequence). The CDR3 is made up of 16 amino acids. The ends were cut back, 5 bases at V and 5 bases at J, with 19 bases in the middle.

The chain employs TRBV13 and TRBJ2-3; D might be TRBD2 (6 bases). This CDR3 is built from 15 residues. The V gene lost 1 base and the J gene lost 1 base, with 9 bases spanning the gap. The V gene's germline CDR1 is PRHDT and CDR2 FYEKMQ (reference sequence). The CDR3 sequence is CASSLVPGGTDTQYF. The DNA of the CDR3 is TGTGCCAGCAGCTTAGTTCCGGGAGGCACAGATACGCAGTATTTT.

V is TRBV7-2 and J is TRBJ2-5; D may be TRBD2 (6 bases). With 0 bases removed from V and 2 bases from J, the gap between germline ends came to 16 bases. CDR3 length equals 17 residues. Germline CDR1 reads SGHTA; CDR2 reads FQGNSA. CDR3 sequence (DNA): TGTGCCAGCAGCTTAGCGTCTCGCGGGGCGATACAAGAGACCCAGTACTTC. Translated, it gives CASSLASRGAIQETQYF. The variable domain in full, with the rest retrieved from reference TRBV7-2 and TRBJ2-5, is GAGVSQSPSNKVTEKGKDVELRCDPISGHTALYWYRQSLGQGLEFLIYFQGNSAPDKSGLPSDRFSAERTGGSVSTLTIQRTQQEDSAVYLCASSLASRGAIQETQYFGPGTRLLVL.

This sequence joins TRBV28 and TRBJ2-7, with 7 positions matching TRBD1. The germline V gene has CDR1 MDHEN and CDR2 SYDVKM. The CDR3 totals 16 residues. Trimming cost V 7 bases and J 2 bases; bases outside gene matches: 14. DNA of the CDR3: TGTGCCAGCACCGGACCCCTCACCGGGACAGCCTACGAGCAGTACTTC. Translating it yields CASTGPLTGTAYEQYF.

The chain has TRBV5-1 and TRBJ1-2; D might be TRBD1 (5 bases). Trimming stripped 3 bases from V and 5 bases from J, with 17 bases between. The CDR3 sequence is 15 residues long. Germline CDR1 reads SGHRS; CDR2 reads YFSETQ. CDR3 residues: CASSSTTGTLYGYTF. The DNA for the CDR3 is TGCGCCAGCAGCTCTACAACCGGGACTCTATATGGCTACACCTTC.

This sequence joins TRBV7-2 and TRBJ2-7, with 8 bases that match TRBD2. Trimming cost V 1 base and J 3 bases; bases outside gene matches: 5. The V gene's germline CDR1 is SGHTA and CDR2 FQGNSA. The length of the CDR3 is 15 residues. CDR3 sequence: CASSLVITSGYEQYF. The CDR3 DNA follows: TGTGCCAGCAGCTTAGTAATTACTAGCGGCTACGAGCAGTACTTC.

This chain links TRBV10-3 with TRBJ2-1, with 7 bases matching TRBD2. The CDR3 has 13 residues. V gave up 7 bases and J gave up 7 bases; unmatched junction bases: 7. Germline CDR1 is ENHRY and CDR2 is SYGVKD. The CDR3 DNA is TGTGCCATCACTGTGACTAGCAGTAATGAGCAGTTCTTC. Translated: CAITVTSSNEQFF.